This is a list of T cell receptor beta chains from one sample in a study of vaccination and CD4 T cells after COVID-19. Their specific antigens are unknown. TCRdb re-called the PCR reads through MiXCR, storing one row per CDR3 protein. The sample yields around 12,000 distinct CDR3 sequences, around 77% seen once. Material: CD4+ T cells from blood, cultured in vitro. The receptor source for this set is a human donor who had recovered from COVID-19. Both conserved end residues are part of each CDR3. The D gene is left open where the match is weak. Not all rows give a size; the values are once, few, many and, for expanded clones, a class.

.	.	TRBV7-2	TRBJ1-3	CASSLVGRAIGNTIYF	TGTGCCAGCAGCTTAGTAGGCAGGGCGATTGGAAACACCATATATTTT
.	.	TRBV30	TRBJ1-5	CAWSLQGAYSNQPQHF	TGTGCCTGGAGTTTGCAGGGAGCTTATAGCAATCAGCCCCAGCATTTT
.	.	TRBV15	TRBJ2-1	CATSRDQLALTEQFF	TGTGCCACCAGCAGAGATCAATTAGCCCTGACCGAGCAGTTCTTC
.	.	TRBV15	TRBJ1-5	CATSRDSRGGQPQHF	TGTGCCACCAGCAGAGATAGTAGGGGAGGACAGCCCCAGCATTTT
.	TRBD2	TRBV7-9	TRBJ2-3	CASPPLLLAVHGGTDTQYF	TGTGCCAGCCCTCCCCTTCTTCTAGCGGTCCACGGGGGCACAGATACGCAGTATTTT
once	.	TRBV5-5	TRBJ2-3	CASSRTGGWTDTQYF	TGTGCCAGCAGCCGGACGGGTGGGTGGACAGATACGCAGTATTTT
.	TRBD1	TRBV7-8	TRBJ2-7	CASSSDRVYEQYF	TGTGCCAGCAGCTCGGACAGGGTCTACGAGCAGTACTTC
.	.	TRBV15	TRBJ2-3	CATSRDLGPGDTQYF	TGTGCCACCAGCAGAGATCTGGGCCCGGGAGATACGCAGTATTTT
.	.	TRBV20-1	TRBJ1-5	CSVAGGQPQHF	TGCAGTGTCGCAGGAGGTCAGCCCCAGCATTTT
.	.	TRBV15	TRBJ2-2	CATSSNGQTLDGELFF	TGTGCCACCAGTAGCAACGGCCAAACGTTGGACGGGGAGCTGTTTTTT
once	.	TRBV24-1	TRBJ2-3	CATRGFTDTQYF	TGTGCCACCAGAGGATTCACAGATACGCAGTATTTT
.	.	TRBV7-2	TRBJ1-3	CASSLAQTASRGNTIYF	TGTGCCAGCAGCTTAGCGCAGACGGCTTCTAGGGGAAACACCATATATTTT
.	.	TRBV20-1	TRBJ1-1	CSARGGSANTEAFF	TGCAGTGCTAGGGGGGGATCGGCGAACACTGAAGCTTTCTTT
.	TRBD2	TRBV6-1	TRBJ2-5	CASSGTLAEQETQYF	TGTGCCAGCAGTGGAACACTAGCGGAACAAGAGACCCAGTACTTC
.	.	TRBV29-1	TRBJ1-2	CSVDRGYTF	TGCAGCGTTGACAGGGGCTACACCTTC
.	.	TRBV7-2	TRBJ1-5	CASSLRANQPQHF	TGTGCCAGCAGCTTGAGGGCCAATCAGCCCCAGCATTTT
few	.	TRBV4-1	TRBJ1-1	CASSQDGQGRGGGTEAFF	TGCGCCAGCAGCCAAGATGGGCAGGGGCGCGGGGGGGGCACTGAAGCTTTCTTT
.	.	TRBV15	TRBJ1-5	CATSRDSGDYQPQHF	TGTGCCACCAGCAGAGATTCAGGTGATTACCAGCCCCAGCATTTT
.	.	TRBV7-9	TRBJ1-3	CASWDYSGNTIYF	TGTGCCAGCTGGGACTACTCTGGAAACACCATATATTTT
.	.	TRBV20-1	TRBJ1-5	CSASSQGNQPQHF	TGCAGTGCTAGTTCCCAGGGTAATCAGCCCCAGCATTTT
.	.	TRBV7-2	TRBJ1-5	CASSLGGGGSWAQHF	TGTGCCAGCAGCTTAGGGGGAGGGGGTTCATGGGCCCAGCATTTT
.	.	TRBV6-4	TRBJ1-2	CATRDTTNYGYTF	TGTGCCACCAGAGACACGACTAACTATGGCTACACCTTC
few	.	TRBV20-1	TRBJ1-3	CSARDRRQGSAGNTIYF	TGCAGTGCTAGAGATCGGCGGCAGGGTAGCGCTGGAAACACCATATATTTT
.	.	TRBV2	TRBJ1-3	CASKGYSSGNTIYF	TGTGCCAGCAAAGGGTACTCCTCTGGAAACACCATATATTTT
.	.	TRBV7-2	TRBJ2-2	CASSPAGRAGLGELFF	TGTGCCAGCAGCCCAGCCGGTCGGGCAGGACTCGGGGAGCTGTTTTTT
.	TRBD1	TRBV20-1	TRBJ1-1	CSARGDRGFGNTEAFF	TGCAGTGCTAGGGGGGACAGGGGGTTCGGGAACACTGAAGCTTTCTTT
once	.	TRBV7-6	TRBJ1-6	CASSLVARDGSPLHF	TGTGCCAGCAGCTTAGTCGCCCGGGATGGGTCACCCCTCCACTTT
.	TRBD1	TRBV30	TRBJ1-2	CAWSPQAGGGYTF	TGTGCCTGGAGTCCGCAAGCAGGGGGTGGCTACACCTTC
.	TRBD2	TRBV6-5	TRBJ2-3	CASSYSGTRPDTQYF	TGTGCCAGCAGTTACTCCGGGACTAGACCAGATACGCAGTATTTT
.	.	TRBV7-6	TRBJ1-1	CASSFTPSSTEAFF	TGTGCCAGCAGCTTTACACCCTCTTCCACTGAAGCTTTCTTT
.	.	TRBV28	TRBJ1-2	CASSLSLGGYTF	TGTGCCAGCAGTTTATCCCTTGGGGGCTACACCTTC
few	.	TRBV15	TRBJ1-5	CATSRDSGAWPQHF	TGTGCCACCAGCAGAGATTCCGGGGCCTGGCCCCAGCATTTT
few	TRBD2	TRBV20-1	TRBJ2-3	CSASPLAGVDTQYF	TGCAGTGCTAGTCCCCTAGCGGGAGTAGATACGCAGTATTTT
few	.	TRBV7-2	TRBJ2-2	CASSSSGRRNTGELFF	TGTGCCAGCAGCTCCTCAGGCCGGAGAAACACCGGGGAGCTGTTTTTT
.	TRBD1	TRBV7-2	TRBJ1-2	CASSQTRQGPSLIF	TGTGCCAGCAGCCAAACCCGACAGGGCCCTAGTCTCATCTTC
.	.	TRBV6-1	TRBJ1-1	CASSTRVNTEAFF	TGTGCCAGCAGTACCCGGGTGAACACTGAAGCTTTCTTT
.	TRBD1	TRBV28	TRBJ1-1	CASSIPGGNTEAFF	TGTGCCAGCAGTATTCCAGGGGGTAACACTGAAGCTTTCTTT
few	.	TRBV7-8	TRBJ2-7	CASSLKQANSFYEQYF	TGTGCCAGCAGCTTAAAGCAGGCTAACTCTTTCTACGAGCAGTACTTC
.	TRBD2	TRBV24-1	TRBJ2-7	CATSDRTSGSPYEQYF	TGTGCCACCAGTGACAGGACTAGCGGGAGCCCCTACGAGCAGTACTTC
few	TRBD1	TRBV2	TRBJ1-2	CASLSDRDYGYTF	TGTGCCAGCCTTTCAGACAGGGACTATGGCTACACCTTC
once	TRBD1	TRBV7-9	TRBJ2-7	CASSPSGTGSYEQYF	TGTGCCAGCAGCCCATCCGGGACAGGGTCCTACGAGCAGTACTTC
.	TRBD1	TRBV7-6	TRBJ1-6	CASSLRGQGGDSPLHF	TGTGCCAGCAGCTTACGAGGACAGGGGGGGGATTCACCCCTCCACTTT
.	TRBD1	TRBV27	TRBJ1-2	CASTPQGARGGYTF	TGTGCCAGCACCCCGCAGGGGGCAAGGGGTGGCTACACCTTC
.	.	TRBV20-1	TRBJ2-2	CSARDGGTGELFF	TGCAGTGCTAGAGATGGTGGCACCGGGGAGCTGTTTTTT
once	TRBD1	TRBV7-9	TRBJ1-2	CASSPTGGYGYTF	TGTGCCAGCAGCCCTACAGGGGGTTATGGCTACACCTTC
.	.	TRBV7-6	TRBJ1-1	CASKAVNTEAFF	TGTGCCAGCAAAGCCGTGAACACTGAAGCTTTCTTT
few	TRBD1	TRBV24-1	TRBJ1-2	CATSSTGGPRYGYTF	TGTGCCACCAGCTCGACAGGGGGCCCTAGGTATGGCTACACCTTC
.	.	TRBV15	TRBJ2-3	CATSGGLAGTDTQYF	TGTGCCACCAGCGGGGGGCTAGCGGGCACAGATACGCAGTATTTT